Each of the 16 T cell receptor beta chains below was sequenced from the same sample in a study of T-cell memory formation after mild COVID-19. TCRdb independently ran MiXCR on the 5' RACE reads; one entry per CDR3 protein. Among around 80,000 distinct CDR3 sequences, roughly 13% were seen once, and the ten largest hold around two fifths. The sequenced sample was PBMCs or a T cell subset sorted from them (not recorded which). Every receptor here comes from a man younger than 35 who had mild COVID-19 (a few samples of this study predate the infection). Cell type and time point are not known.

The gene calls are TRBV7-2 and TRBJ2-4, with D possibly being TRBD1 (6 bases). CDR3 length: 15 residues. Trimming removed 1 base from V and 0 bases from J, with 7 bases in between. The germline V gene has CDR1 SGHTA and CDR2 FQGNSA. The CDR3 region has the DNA TGTGCCAGCAGCTTAGTACAGGGAGCCAAAAACATTCAGTACTTC. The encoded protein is CASSLVQGAKNIQYF.

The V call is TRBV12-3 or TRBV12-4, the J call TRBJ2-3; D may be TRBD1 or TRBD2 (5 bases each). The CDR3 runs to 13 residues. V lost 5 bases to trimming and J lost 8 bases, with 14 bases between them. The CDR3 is CASSEGMIGTQYF. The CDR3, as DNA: TGTGCCAGCAGTGAGGGGATGATCGGTACGCAGTATTTT.

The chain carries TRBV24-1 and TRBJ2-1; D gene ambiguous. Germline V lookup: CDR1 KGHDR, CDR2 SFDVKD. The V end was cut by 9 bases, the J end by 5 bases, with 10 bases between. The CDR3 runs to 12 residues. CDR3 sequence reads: CATWNPDNEQFF. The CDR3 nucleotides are TGTGCCACCTGGAACCCCGACAATGAGCAGTTCTTC.

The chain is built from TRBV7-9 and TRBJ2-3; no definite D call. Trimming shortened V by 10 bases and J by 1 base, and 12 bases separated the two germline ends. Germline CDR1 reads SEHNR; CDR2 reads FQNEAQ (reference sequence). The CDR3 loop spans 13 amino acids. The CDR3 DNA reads TGTGCCACATTATCTACTCGCACAGATACGCAGTATTTT. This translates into CATLSTRTDTQYF. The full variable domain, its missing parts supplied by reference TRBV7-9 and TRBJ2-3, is DTGVSQNPRHKITKRGQNVTFRCDPISEHNRLYWYRQTLGQGPEFLTYFQNEAQLEKSRLLSDRFSAERPKGSFSTLEIQRTEQGDSAMYLCATLSTRTDTQYFGPGTRLTVL.

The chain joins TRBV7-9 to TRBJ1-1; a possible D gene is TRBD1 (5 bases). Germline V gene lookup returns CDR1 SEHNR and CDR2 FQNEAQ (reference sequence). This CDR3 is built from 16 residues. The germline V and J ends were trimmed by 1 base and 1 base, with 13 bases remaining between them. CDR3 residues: CASSLDRTTGNTEAFF. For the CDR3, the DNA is TGTGCCAGCAGCTTAGATCGGACAACCGGGAACACTGAAGCTTTCTTT.

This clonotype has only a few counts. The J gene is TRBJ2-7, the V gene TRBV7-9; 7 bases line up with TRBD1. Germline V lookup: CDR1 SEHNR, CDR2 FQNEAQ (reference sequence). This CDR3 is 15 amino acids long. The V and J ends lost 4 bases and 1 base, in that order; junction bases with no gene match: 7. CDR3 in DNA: TGTGCCAGCAGCTGGGGACAGAGCTTTTCCTACGAGCAGTACTTC. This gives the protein CASSWGQSFSYEQYF.

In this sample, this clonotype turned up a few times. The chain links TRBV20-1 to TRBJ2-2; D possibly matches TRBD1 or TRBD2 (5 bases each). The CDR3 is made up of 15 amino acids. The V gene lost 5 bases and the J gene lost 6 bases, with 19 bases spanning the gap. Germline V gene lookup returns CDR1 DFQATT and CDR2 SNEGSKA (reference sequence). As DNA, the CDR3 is TGCAGTGCTCGAGGCCGGGCAGGGAGCCCCGGGGAGCTGTTTTTT. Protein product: CSARGRAGSPGELFF.

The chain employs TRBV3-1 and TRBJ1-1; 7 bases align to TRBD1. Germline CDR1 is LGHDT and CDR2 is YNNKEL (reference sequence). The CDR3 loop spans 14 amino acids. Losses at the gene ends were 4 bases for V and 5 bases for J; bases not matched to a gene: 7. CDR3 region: CASSPRQGWTEAFF. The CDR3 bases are TGTGCCAGCAGCCCCCGACAGGGTTGGACTGAAGCTTTCTTT.

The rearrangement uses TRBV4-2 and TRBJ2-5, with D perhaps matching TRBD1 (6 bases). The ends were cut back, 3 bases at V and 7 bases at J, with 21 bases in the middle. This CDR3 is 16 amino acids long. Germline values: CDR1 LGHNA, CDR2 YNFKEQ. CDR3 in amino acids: CASSQKITGQGGTQYF. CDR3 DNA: TGTGCCAGCAGCCAGAAGATTACAGGCCAAGGGGGGACCCAGTACTTC.

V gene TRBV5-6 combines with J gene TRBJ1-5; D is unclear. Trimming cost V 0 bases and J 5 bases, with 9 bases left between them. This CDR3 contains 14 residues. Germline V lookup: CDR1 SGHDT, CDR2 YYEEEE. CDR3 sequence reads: CASSLGWVDQPQHF. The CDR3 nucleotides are TGTGCCAGCAGCTTGGGCTGGGTTGATCAGCCCCAGCATTTT.

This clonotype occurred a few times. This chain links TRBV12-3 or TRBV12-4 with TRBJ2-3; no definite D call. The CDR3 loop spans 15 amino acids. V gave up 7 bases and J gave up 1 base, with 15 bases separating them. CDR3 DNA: TGTGCCAGCATCTCGGAAAGCGCAGGCACAGATACGCAGTATTTT. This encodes CASISESAGTDTQYF.

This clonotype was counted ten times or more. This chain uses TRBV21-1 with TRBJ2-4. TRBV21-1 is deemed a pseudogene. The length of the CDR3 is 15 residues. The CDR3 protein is CASSKGRIAKNIQYF. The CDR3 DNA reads TGTGCCAGCAGCAAAGGACGGATAGCCAAAAACATTCAGTACTTC.

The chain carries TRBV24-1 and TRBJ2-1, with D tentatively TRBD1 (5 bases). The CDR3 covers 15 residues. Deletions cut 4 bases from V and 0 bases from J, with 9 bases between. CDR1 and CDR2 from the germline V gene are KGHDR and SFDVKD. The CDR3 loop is CATSEDNPSYNEQFF. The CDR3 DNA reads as TGTGCCACCAGTGAGGACAACCCCTCCTACAATGAGCAGTTCTTC.

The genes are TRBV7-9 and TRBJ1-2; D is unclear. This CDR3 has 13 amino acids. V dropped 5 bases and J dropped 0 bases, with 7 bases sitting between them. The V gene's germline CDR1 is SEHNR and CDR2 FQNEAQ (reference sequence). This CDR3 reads CASSLHTNYGYTF. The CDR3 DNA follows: TGTGCCAGCAGCCTACATACTAACTATGGCTACACCTTC.

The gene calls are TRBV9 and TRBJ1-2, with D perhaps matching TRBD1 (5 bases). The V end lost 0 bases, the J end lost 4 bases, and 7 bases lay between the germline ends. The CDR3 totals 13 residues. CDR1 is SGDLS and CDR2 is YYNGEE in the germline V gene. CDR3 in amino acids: CASSVGGAYGYTF. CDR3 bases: TGTGCCAGCAGCGTAGGAGGGGCCTATGGCTACACCTTC.

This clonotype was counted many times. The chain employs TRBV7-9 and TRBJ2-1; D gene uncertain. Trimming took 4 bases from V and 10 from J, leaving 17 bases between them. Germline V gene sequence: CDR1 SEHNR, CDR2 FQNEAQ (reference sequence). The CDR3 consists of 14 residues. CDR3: CASSSTSSKGEQFF. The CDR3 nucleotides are TGTGCCAGCAGCTCGACCTCCTCGAAGGGCGAGCAGTTCTTC.